What follows are 13 T cell receptor beta chains derived from one specimen sequenced in a study of blood T cells in healthy people across ages. Next came a second PCR, run for about 6 to 11 cycles, which used a sample-barcoded 5' primer along with a J-beta primer mix. TCRdb reprocessed the 5' RACE reads via MiXCR and lists one record per CDR3 protein. The top ten hold roughly a fifth of the sample, which has about 720,000 distinct CDR3 sequences, approximately 21% seen once. Sequenced sample: blood. The source of these receptors is a man aged 65 to 85 in good health.

The V and J genes are TRBV29-1 and TRBJ1-1, with TRBD1 as a possible D gene (6 bases). The V and J ends lost 5 bases and 1 base respectively, with 11 bases between them. This CDR3 is built from 13 residues. Germline loops: CDR1 SQVTM, CDR2 ANQGSEA. The CDR3 sequence: CSVLGQTNTEAFF. CDR3 DNA: TGCAGCGTTCTCGGACAGACGAACACTGAAGCTTTCTTT.

This clonotype came up a few times. The junction differs from germline at one of its ends, possibly a read error. V gene TRBV11-3 combines with J gene TRBJ2-7; D not certain. The CDR3 length is 15 residues. Germline V gives CDR1 SGHNT, CDR2 YENEEA. Written as DNA, the CDR3 is TGTGTCAGCAGCGTTGGTCTGGCATCCCAAGAGACCCAGCACTTC. Translation gives CVSSVGLASQETQHF.

The chain couples TRBV12-3 or TRBV12-4 to TRBJ1-5; D possibly corresponds to TRBD1 (5 bases). With 2 bases removed from V and 8 bases from J, the gap between germline ends came to 7 bases. The CDR3 is 12 residues long. CDR3 amino acids: CASSLTGEPQHF. As DNA, the CDR3 is TGTGCCAGCAGTTTAACGGGGGAGCCCCAGCATTTT.

In nucleotides, the CDR3 is TGTGCCAGCAGCCCAGATCACGGGGGGGAGCAGTTCTTC. It specifies CASSPDHGGEQFF. The gene calls are TRBV7-8 and TRBJ2-1, with 7 bases identical to TRBD2. This CDR3 comprises 13 residues. Per the germline V gene, CDR1 is SGHVS and CDR2 is FQNEAQ. V lost 5 bases to trimming and J lost 10 bases; unmatched junction nucleotides: 8.

The chain has TRBV6-1 and TRBJ2-3, with D possibly TRBD2 on 5 matching bases. CDR1 and CDR2 (germline): MNHNS, SASEGT. The CDR3 is 17 amino acids. The V end was cut by 0 bases, the J end by 0 bases, with 13 bases between. The CDR3 is CASSEAAGSPSTDTQYF. The CDR3 nucleotides are TGTGCCAGCAGTGAAGCGGCGGGTAGCCCTAGCACAGATACGCAGTATTTT.

The chain recombines TRBV12-3 or TRBV12-4 with TRBJ1-5, with a possible D match to TRBD1 (5 bases). Trimming cost V 6 bases and J 7 bases, with 13 bases left between them. The CDR3 is 13 residues long. The CDR3 spells CASRPPSGQPQHF. Here the CDR3 DNA reads TGTGCCAGCAGGCCACCCTCAGGGCAGCCCCAGCATTTT.

This clonotype appeared a few times. The J gene is TRBJ1-6, the V gene TRBV27; no clear D. The CDR3 length is 13 residues. V was trimmed by 4 bases and J by 4 bases, leaving 5 bases between them. The V gene's germline CDR1 is MNHEY and CDR2 SMNVEV (reference sequence). The CDR3 DNA reads as TGTGCCAGCAGTTACGGGTATAATTCACCCCTCCACTTT. Its protein product is CASSYGYNSPLHF.

This clonotype was detected only a few times. This chain uses TRBV5-1 with TRBJ1-5; D is perhaps TRBD1 (5 bases). V shed 2 bases and J shed 3 bases, with 12 bases lying between them. The CDR3 spans 15 residues. CDR1 SGHRS and CDR2 YFSETQ come from the germline V gene. CDR3 coding DNA: TGCGCCAGCAGCTTTGGGGGGGAGGTCAATCAGCCCCAGCATTTT. It is translated as CASSFGGEVNQPQHF. Full variable domain (outside the CDR3, taken from reference TRBV5-1 and TRBJ1-5): KAGVTQTPRYLIKTRGQQVTLSCSPISGHRSVSWYQQTPGQGLQFLFEYFSETQRNKGNFPGRFSGRQFSNSRSEMNVSTLELGDSALYLCASSFGGEVNQPQHFGDGTRLSIL.

This clonotype appeared a few times. The V gene is TRBV11-2, the J gene TRBJ1-4, with D uncertain. The V gene's germline CDR1 is SGHAT and CDR2 FQNNGV. Trimming took 2 bases from V and 7 from J, leaving 14 bases between them. The CDR3 sequence is 15 residues long. The CDR3 is CASSLLRGLGEKLFF. CDR3 bases: TGTGCCAGCAGCTTATTACGGGGTCTGGGTGAAAAACTGTTTTTT.

In this sample, this clonotype turned up a few times. The rearrangement uses TRBV20-1 and TRBJ1-4, with 7 bases fitting TRBD1. Germline CDR1 and CDR2: DFQATT and SNEGSKA (reference sequence). The CDR3 length is 16 residues. V lost 5 bases to trimming and J lost 2 bases; unmatched junction nucleotides: 11. This CDR3 reads CSAAPQIQGTNEKLFF. CDR3 coding DNA: TGCAGTGCTGCCCCTCAGATACAGGGGACTAATGAAAAACTGTTTTTT.

There are a few counts of this clonotype. V usage is TRBV14 and J usage is TRBJ1-4; 9 bases are shared with TRBD1. Trimming took 4 bases from V and 6 from J; bases not matched to a gene: 3. Looked up from germline, CDR1 is SGHDN and CDR2 is FVKESK. The CDR3 is 14 residues long. The DNA of the CDR3 is TGTGCCAGCAGCCGGGACAGGGATGATGAAAAACTGTTTTTT. As protein: CASSRDRDDEKLFF.

This clonotype was recorded a few times. J is TRBJ2-5 and V is TRBV5-1; 7 bases match TRBD2. Matching the DNA end better, TRBJ2-1 makes the J call doubtful. The germline CDR1 and CDR2 sequences are SGHRS and YFSETQ. This CDR3 has 15 amino acids. The CDR3 is CASSLSAGFVDEQFF. CDR3 DNA sequence: TGCGCCAGCAGCTTGTCAGCGGGGTTTGTGGATGAGCAGTTCTTC.

The chain links TRBV5-5 to TRBJ1-6, with D hard to call. Between the trimmed V and J ends, which lost 0 bases and 11 bases, there was a span of 9 bases. The V gene's germline CDR1 is SGHKS and CDR2 YYEKEE (reference sequence). The CDR3 is 13 residues long. The chain's CDR3 is CASSLDPDPPLHF. The CDR3 coding sequence is TGTGCCAGCAGCTTGGATCCGGATCCACCCCTCCACTTT.